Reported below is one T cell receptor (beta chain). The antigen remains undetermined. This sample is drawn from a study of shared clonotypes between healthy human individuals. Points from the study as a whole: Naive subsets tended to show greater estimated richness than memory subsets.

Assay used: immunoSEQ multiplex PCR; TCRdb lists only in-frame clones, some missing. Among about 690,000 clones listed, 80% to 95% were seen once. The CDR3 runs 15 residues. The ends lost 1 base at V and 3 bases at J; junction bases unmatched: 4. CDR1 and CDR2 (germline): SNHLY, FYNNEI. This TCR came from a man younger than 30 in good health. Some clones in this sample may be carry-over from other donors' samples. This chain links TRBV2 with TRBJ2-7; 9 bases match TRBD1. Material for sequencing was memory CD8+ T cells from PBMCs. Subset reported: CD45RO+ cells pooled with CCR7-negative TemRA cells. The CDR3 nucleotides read TGTGCCAGCAGTGAAGGGACAGGGGCGGGCTACGAGCAGTACTTC. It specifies CASSEGTGAGYEQYF. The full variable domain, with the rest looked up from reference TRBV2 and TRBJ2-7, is EPEVTQTPSHQVTQMGQEVILRCVPISNHLYFYWYRQILGQKVEFLVSFYNNEISEKSEIFDDQFSVERPDGSNFTLKIRSTKLEDSAMYFCASSEGTGAGYEQYFGPGTRLTVT.